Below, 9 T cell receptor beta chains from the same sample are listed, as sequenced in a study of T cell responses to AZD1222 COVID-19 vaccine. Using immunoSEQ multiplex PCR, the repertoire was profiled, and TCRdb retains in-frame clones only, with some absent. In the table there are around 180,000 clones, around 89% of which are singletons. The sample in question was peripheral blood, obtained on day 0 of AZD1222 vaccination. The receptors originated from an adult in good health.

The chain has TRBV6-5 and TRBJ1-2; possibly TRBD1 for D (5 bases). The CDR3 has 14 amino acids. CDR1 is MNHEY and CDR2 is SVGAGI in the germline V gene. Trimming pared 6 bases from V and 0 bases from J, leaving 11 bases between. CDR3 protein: CASRGTDSNYGYTF. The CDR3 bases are TGTGCCAGCAGGGGGACGGACTCTAACTATGGCTACACCTTC.

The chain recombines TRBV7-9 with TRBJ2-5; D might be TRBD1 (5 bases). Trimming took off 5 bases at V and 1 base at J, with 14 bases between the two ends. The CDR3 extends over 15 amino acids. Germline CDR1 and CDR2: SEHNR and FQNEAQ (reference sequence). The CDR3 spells CASSLTPDSQETQYF. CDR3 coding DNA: TGTGCCAGCAGCCTCACTCCAGACAGCCAAGAGACCCAGTACTTC.

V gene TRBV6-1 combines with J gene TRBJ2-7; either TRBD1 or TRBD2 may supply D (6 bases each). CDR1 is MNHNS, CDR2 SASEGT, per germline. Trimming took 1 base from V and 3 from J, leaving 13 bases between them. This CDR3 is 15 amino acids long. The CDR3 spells CASSEDLGGSYEQYF. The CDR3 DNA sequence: TGTGCCAGCAGTGAAGACCTGGGGGGCAGCTACGAGCAGTACTTC.

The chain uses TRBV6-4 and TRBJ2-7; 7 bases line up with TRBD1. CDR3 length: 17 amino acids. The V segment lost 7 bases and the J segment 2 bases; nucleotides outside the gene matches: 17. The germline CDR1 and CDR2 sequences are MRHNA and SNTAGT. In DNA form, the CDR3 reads TGTGCCAGCACCGGTAAACGTGACAGGGAATGGGCCTACGAGCAGTACTTC. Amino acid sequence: CASTGKRDREWAYEQYF.

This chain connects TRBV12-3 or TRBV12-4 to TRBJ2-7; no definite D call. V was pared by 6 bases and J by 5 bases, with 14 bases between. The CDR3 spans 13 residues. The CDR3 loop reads CASSLTRRDEQYF. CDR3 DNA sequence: TGTGCCAGCAGCCTTACAAGGCGCGACGAGCAGTACTTC.

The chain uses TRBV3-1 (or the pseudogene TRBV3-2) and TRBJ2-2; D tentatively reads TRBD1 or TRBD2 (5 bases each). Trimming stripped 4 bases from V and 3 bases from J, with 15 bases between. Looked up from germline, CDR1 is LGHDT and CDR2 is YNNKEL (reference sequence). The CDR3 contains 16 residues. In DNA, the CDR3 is TGTGCCAGCAGCCCGGGGCCCTATGGGGACACCGGGGAGCTGTTTTTT. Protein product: CASSPGPYGDTGELFF.

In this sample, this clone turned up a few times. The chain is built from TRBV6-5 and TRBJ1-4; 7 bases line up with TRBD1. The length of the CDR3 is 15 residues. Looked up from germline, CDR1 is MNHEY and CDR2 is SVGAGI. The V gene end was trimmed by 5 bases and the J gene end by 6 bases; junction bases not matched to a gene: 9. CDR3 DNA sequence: TGTGCCAGCAGTAACCGGGACAGAAGTGATGAAAAACTGTTTTTT. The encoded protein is CASSNRDRSDEKLFF.

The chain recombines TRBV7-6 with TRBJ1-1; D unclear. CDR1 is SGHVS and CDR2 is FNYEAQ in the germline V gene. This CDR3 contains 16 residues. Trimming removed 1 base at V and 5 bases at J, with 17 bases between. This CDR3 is CASSLEIPSLATEAFF. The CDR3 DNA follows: TGTGCCAGCAGCTTAGAAATTCCCTCTTTGGCAACTGAAGCTTTCTTT.

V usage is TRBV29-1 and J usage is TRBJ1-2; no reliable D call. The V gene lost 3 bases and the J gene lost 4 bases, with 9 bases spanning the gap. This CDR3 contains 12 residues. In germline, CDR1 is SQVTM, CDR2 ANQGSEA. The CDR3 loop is CSVDSQVYGYTF. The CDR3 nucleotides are TGCAGCGTTGACTCTCAGGTCTATGGCTACACCTTC. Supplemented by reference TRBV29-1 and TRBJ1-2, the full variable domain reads SAVISQKPSRDICQRGTSLTIQCQVDSQVTMMFWYRQQPGQSLTLIATANQGSEATYESGFVIDKFPISRPNLTFSTLTVSNMSPEDSSIYLCSVDSQVYGYTFGSGTRLTVV.